Given below is one T cell receptor beta chain in context. Antigen: not known. Other DNA sequences from this sample encode an identical CDR3 as well. V gave up 5 bases and J gave up 4 bases; unmatched junction bases: 2. In germline, CDR1 is MGHRA, CDR2 YSYEKL. The CDR3 consists of 13 residues. Primers: 60 Vbeta forward and 13 Jbeta reverse. Clones were read by immunoSEQ multiplex PCR, and TCRdb kept only the in-frame ones, dropping some. The repertoire has roughly 140,000 clones, about 80% of them found once; the top ten carry 4.1%. The data were obtained in a study of cytomegalovirus exposure and HLA in healthy donors. Study outcomes and limitations: Most TCR sequences were seen very rarely across donors, but some public TCRs occurred in many. Altogether, about 160 TCR beta chains were recorded as cytomegalovirus-associated.

The specimen sequenced was PBMCs. V gene TRBV4-1 combines with J gene TRBJ2-7; the match to TRBD2 covers 10 bases. The clonotype was recovered from a man between 35 and 55 years old in good health and CMV-seropositive. The CDR3 DNA is TGCGCCAGCAGCGCTAGCGGGGGTTACGAGCAGTACTTC. This sequence encodes CASSASGGYEQYF.